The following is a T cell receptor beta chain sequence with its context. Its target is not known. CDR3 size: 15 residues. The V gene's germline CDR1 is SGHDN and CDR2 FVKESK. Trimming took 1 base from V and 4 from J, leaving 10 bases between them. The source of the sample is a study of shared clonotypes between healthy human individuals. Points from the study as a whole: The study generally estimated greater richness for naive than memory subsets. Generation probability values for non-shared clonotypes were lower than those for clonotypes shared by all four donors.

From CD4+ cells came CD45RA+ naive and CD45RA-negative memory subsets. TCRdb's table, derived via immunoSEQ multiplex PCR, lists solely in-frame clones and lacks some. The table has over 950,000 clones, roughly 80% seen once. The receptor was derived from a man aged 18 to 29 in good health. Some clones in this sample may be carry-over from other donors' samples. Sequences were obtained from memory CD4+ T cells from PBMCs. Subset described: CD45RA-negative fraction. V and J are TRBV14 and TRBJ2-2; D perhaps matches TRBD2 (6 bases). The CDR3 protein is CASSQALAVTGELFF. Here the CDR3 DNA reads TGTGCCAGCAGCCAAGCGTTAGCGGTCACCGGGGAGCTGTTTTTT.